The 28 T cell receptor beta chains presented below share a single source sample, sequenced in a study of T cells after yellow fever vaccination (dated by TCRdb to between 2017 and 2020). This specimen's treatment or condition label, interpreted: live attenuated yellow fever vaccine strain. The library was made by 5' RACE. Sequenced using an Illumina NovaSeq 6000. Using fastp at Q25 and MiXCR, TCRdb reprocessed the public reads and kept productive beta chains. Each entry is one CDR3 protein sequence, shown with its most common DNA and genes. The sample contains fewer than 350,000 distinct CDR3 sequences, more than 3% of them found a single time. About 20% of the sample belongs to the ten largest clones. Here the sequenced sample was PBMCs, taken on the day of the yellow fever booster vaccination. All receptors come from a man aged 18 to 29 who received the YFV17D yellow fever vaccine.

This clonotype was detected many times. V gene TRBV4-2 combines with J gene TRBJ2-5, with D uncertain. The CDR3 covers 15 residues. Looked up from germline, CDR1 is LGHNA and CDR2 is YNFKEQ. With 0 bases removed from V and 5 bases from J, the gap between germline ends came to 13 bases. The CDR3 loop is CASSQDPKGIETQYF. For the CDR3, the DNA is TGTGCCAGCAGCCAAGATCCGAAAGGAATTGAGACCCAGTACTTC.

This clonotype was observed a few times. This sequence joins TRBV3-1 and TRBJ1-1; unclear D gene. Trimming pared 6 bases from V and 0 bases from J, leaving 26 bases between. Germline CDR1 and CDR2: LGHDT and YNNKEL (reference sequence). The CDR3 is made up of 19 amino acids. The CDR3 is CASRPRRVGRQGLNTEAFF. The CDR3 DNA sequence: TGTGCCAGCAGACCAAGGCGGGTAGGTCGGCAAGGGCTGAACACTGAAGCTTTCTTT.

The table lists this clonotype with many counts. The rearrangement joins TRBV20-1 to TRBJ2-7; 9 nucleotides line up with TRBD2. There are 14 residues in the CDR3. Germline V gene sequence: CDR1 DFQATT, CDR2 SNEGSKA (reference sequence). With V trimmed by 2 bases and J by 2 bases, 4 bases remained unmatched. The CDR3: CSARRGLAPYEQYV. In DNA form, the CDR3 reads TGCAGTGCTAGACGTGGACTAGCGCCCTACGAGCAGTACGTC.

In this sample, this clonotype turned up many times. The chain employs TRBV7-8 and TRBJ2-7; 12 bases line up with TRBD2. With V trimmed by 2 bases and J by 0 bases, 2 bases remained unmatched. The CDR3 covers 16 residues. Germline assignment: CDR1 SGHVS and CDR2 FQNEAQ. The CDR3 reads CASSLLAGGSSYEQYF. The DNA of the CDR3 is TGTGCCAGCAGCTTACTAGCGGGGGGGAGCTCCTACGAGCAGTACTTC.

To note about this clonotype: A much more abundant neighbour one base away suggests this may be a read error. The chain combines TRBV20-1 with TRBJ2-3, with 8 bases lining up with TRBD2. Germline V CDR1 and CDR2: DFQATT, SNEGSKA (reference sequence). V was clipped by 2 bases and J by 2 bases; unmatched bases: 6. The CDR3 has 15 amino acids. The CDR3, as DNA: TGCAGTGCTAGATATAGCGGGGCAATCACAGATACGCAGTATTTT. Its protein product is CSARYSGAITDTQYF.

CDR3 residues: CASSPDTSSYEQYF. In DNA form, the CDR3 reads TGTGCCAGCAGTCCGGACACCAGCTCCTACGAGCAGTACTTC. The V gene is TRBV12-3 or TRBV12-4, the J gene TRBJ2-7, with D maybe TRBD1 (5 bases). CDR3 length: 14 residues. V shed 5 bases and J shed 0 bases, with 11 bases lying between them.

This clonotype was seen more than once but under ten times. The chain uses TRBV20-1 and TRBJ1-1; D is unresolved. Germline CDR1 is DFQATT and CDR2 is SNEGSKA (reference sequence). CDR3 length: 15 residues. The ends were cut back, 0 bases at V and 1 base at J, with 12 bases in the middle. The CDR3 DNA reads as TGCAGTGCTAGAGAGGGCGGGAATTGGAACACTGAAGCTTTCTTT. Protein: CSAREGGNWNTEAFF.

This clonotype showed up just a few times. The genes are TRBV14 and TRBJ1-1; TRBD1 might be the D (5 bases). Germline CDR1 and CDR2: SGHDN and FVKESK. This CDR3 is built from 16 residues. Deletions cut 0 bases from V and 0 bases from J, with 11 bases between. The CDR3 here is CASSQDPGTMNTEAFF. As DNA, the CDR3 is TGTGCCAGCAGCCAAGACCCAGGGACCATGAACACTGAAGCTTTCTTT.

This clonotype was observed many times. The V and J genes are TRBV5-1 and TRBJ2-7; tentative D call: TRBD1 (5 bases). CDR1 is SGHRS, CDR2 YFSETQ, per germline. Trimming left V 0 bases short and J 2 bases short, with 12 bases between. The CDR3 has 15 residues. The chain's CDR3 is CASSLGPGMAYEQYF. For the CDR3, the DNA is TGCGCCAGCAGCTTGGGTCCAGGGATGGCCTACGAGCAGTACTTC.

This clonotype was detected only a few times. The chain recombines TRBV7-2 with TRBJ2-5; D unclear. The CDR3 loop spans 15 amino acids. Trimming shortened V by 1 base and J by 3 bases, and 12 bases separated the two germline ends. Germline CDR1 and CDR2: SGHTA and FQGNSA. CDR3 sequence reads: CASSLGVSIEETQYF. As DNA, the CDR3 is TGTGCCAGCAGCTTAGGGGTCAGTATAGAAGAGACCCAGTACTTC.

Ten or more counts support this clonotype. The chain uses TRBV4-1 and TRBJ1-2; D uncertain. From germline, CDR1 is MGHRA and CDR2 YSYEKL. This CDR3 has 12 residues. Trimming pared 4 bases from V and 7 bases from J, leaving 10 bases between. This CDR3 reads CASSLLGSGYTF. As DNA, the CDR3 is TGCGCCAGCAGCCTGTTGGGCAGTGGCTACACCTTC.

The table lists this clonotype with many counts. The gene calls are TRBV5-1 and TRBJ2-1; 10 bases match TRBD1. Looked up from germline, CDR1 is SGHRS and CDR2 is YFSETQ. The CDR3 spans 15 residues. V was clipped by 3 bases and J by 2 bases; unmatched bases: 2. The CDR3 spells CASSSGTGAYNEQFF. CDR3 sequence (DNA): TGCGCCAGCAGCTCCGGGACAGGGGCCTACAATGAGCAGTTCTTC.

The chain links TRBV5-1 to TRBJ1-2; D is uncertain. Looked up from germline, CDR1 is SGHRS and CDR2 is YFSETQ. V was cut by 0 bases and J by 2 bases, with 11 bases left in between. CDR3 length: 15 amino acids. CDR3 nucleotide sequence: TGCGCCAGCAGCTTGGAGGGCCTACCCAACTATGGCTACACCTTC. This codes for CASSLEGLPNYGYTF.

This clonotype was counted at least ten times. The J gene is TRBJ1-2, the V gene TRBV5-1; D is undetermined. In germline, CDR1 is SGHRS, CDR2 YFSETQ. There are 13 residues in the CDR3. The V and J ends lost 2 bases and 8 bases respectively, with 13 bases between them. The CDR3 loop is CASSFNPGAGYTF. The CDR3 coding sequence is TGCGCCAGCAGCTTTAATCCGGGTGCGGGCTACACCTTC.

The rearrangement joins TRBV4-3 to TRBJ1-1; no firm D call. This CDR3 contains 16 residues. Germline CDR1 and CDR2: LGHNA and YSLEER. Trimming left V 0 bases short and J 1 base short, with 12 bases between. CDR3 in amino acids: CASSQDHLRGNTEAFF. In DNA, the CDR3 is TGCGCCAGCAGCCAAGATCACCTTCGGGGGAACACTGAAGCTTTCTTT.

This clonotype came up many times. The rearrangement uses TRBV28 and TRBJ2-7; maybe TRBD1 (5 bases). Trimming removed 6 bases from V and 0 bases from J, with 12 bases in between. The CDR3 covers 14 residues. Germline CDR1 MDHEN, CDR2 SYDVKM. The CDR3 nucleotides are TGTGCCAGCAGGCGATGGGGCAGCTCCTACGAGCAGTACGTC. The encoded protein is CASRRWGSSYEQYV.

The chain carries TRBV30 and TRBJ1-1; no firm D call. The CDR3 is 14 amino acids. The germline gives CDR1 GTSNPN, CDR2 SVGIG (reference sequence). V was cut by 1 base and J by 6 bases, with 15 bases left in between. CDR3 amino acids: CAWSEGVGGAEAFF. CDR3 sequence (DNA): TGTGCCTGGAGTGAGGGCGTCGGTGGGGCTGAAGCTTTCTTT.

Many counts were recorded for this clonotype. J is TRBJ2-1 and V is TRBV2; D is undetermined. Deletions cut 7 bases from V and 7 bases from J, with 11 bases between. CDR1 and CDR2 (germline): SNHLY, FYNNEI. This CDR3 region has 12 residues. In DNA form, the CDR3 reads TGTGCCAGCAATACATACAAGAATGAGCAGTTCTTC. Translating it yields CASNTYKNEQFF.

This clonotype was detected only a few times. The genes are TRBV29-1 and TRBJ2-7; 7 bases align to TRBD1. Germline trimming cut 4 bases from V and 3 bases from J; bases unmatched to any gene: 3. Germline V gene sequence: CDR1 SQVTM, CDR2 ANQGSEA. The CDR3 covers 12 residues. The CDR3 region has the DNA TGCAGCGTTGCGGGACAGAACTACGAGCAGTACTTC. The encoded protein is CSVAGQNYEQYF.

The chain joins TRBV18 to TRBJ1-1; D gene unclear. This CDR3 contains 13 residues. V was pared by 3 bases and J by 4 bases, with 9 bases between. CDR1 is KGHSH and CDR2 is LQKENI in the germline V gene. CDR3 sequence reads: CASSPDWSTEAFF. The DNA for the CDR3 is TGTGCCAGCTCACCTGACTGGAGCACTGAAGCTTTCTTT.

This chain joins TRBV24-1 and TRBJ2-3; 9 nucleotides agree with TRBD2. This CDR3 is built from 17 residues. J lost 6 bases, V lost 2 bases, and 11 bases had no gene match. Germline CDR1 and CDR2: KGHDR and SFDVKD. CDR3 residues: CATSDSWGVAGVDTQYF. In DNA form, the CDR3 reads TGTGCCACCAGTGATTCATGGGGGGTAGCGGGGGTGGATACGCAGTATTTT.

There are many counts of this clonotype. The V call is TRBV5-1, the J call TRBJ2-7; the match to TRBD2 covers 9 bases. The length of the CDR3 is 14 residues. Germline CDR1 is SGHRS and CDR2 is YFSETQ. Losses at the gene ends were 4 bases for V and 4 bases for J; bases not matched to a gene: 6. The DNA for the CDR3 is TGCGCCAGCAGCCCGGGACTAGCTGGATACGAGCAGTACTTC. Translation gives CASSPGLAGYEQYF.

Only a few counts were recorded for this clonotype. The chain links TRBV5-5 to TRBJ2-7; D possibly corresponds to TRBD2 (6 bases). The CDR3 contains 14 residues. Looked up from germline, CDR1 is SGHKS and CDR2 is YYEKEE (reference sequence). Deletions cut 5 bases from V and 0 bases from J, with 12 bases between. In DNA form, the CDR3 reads TGTGCCAGCAGGTCACTAGCACGCTCCTACGAGCAGTACGTC. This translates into CASRSLARSYEQYV.

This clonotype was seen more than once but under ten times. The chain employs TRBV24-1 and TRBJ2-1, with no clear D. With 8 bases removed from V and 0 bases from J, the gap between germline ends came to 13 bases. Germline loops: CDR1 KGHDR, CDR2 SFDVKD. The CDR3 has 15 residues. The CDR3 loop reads CATMSTSSSYNEQFF. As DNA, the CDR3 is TGTGCCACCATGTCGACAAGTAGCTCCTACAATGAGCAGTTCTTC.

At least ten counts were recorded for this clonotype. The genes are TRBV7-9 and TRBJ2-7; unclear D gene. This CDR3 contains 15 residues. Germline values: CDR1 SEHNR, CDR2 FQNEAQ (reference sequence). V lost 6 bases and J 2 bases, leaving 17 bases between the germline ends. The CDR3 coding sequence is TGTGCCAGCAGACCCGGGCGGATGGAGCCCTACGAGCAGTACTTC. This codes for CASRPGRMEPYEQYF.

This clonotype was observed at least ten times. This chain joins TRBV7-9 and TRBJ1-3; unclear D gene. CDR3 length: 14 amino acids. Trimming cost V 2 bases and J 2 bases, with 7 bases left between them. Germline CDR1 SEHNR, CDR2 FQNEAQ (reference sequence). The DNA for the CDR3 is TGTGCCAGCAGCTTAACGGGCACTGGAAACACCATATATTTT. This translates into CASSLTGTGNTIYF.

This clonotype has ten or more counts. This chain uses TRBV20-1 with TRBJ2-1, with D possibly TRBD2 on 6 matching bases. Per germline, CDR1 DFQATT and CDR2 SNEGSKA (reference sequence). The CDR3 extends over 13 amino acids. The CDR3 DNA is TGCAGCCTGGTGTCGGGGGATTACAATGAGCAGTTCTTC. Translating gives CSLVSGDYNEQFF.

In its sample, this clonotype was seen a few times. CDR3 amino acids: CAGSGTGVEDGYTF. The CDR3 DNA is TGTGCCGGGTCCGGGACAGGGGTTGAGGATGGCTACACCTTC. The chain recombines TRBV6-6 with TRBJ1-2; 10 bases align to TRBD1. The J segment lost 6 bases and the V segment lost 11 bases, leaving 12 bases of the junction unmatched. The CDR3 is 14 residues long. CDR1 is MNHNY, CDR2 SVGAGI, per germline (reference sequence).